The 8 T cell receptor beta chains in this list originate from one sample, sequenced in a study of blood T cell repertoires in COVID-19. Assay: immunoSEQ multiplex PCR; the TCRdb copy retains only in-frame clones and omits some. The sample consists of some 150,000 clones, 84% of them appearing once. Material for sequencing was peripheral blood. All receptors come from a human donor in a cohort sampled during active COVID-19.

This chain links TRBV9 with TRBJ1-1; tentative D call: TRBD1 (6 bases). Germline V gene data show CDR1 as SGDLS and CDR2 as YYNGEE. The CDR3 runs to 15 residues. V lost 0 bases to trimming and J lost 3 bases, with 12 bases between them. CDR3 sequence (DNA): TGTGCCAGCAGCGTAGATACAGGGTTGCACACTGAAGCTTTCTTT. Translation gives CASSVDTGLHTEAFF.

The chain joins TRBV6-2 or TRBV6-3 to TRBJ2-4, with a tentative D call TRBD2 (6 bases). The CDR3 consists of 15 residues. CDR1 is MNHEY and CDR2 is SVGEGT in the germline V gene. With 0 bases removed from V and 8 bases from J, the gap between germline ends came to 14 bases. CDR3 region: CASSYSGGGRYIQYF. In DNA form, the CDR3 reads TGTGCCAGCAGTTACTCCGGGGGTGGGAGGTACATTCAGTACTTC.

The chain links TRBV5-6 to TRBJ1-6; TRBD1 might be the D (6 bases). Germline CDR1 reads SGHDT; CDR2 reads YYEEEE. V gave up 1 base and J gave up 7 bases, with 12 bases separating them. This CDR3 contains 15 residues. The CDR3 coding sequence is TGTGCCAGCAGCTTGCTCACAACAGGGAATTCACCCCTCCACTTT. Protein: CASSLLTTGNSPLHF.

This clone was detected only a few times. This chain connects TRBV28 to TRBJ2-5, with 7 nucleotides matching TRBD1. The CDR3 loop spans 15 amino acids. V shed 6 bases and J 1 base; nucleotides not matched to a gene: 8. Looked up from germline, CDR1 is MDHEN and CDR2 is SYDVKM. The CDR3 DNA is TGTGCCAGCAGCGCGAACAGGGGAACCCAAGAGACCCAGTACTTC. It specifies CASSANRGTQETQYF. Full variable domain (outside the CDR3, taken from reference TRBV28 and TRBJ2-5): DVKVTQSSRYLVKRTGEKVFLECVQDMDHENMFWYRQDPGLGLRLIYFSYDVKMKEKGDIPEGYSVSREKKERFSLILESASTNQTSMYLCASSANRGTQETQYFGPGTRLLVL.

The gene calls are TRBV12-3 or TRBV12-4 and TRBJ2-3; D not resolved. Trimming left V 7 bases short and J 3 bases short, with 8 bases between. The CDR3 extends over 12 amino acids. CDR3 residues: CASTQRTDTQYF. In DNA form, the CDR3 reads TGTGCCAGCACCCAACGGACAGATACGCAGTATTTT.

The genes are TRBV3-1 (or the pseudogene TRBV3-2) and TRBJ1-2; D ambiguous. The V end was cut by 1 base, the J end by 3 bases, with 6 bases between. Germline V gene data show CDR1 as LGHDT and CDR2 as YNNKEL (reference sequence). This CDR3 contains 13 residues. The DNA of the CDR3 is TGTGCCAGCAGCCAAGGCCAGTACTATGGCTACACCTTC. Protein product: CASSQGQYYGYTF.

CDR3 region: CASSPRRSEAFF. The CDR3 DNA sequence: TGTGCCAGCAGTCCCCGACGGAGTGAAGCTTTCTTT. The V gene is TRBV28, the J gene TRBJ1-1; D not resolved. The CDR3 has 12 amino acids. Trimming removed 5 bases at V and 7 bases at J, with 11 bases between. Germline V gene data show CDR1 as MDHEN and CDR2 as SYDVKM.

The V call is TRBV4-1, the J call TRBJ1-2; no clear D gene. Trimming removed 0 bases from V and 4 bases from J, with 9 bases in between. CDR3 length: 14 residues. Germline V gene lookup returns CDR1 MGHRA and CDR2 YSYEKL. The CDR3 is CASSQDVGAYGYTF. DNA of the CDR3: TGCGCCAGCAGCCAAGATGTGGGAGCCTATGGCTACACCTTC.